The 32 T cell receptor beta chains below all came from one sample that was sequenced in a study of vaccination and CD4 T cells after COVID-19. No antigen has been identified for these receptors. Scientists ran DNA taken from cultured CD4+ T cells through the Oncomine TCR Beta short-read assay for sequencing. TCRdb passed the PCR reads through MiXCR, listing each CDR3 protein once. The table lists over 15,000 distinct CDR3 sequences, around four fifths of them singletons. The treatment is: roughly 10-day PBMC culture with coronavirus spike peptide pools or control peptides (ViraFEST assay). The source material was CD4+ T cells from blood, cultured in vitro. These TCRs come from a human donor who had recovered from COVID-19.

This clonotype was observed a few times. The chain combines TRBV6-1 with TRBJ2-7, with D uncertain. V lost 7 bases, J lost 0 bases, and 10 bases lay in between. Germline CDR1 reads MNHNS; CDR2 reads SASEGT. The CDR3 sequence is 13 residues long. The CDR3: CASNQAFSYEQYF. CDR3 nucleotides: TGTGCCAGCAATCAAGCGTTCTCCTACGAGCAGTACTTC.

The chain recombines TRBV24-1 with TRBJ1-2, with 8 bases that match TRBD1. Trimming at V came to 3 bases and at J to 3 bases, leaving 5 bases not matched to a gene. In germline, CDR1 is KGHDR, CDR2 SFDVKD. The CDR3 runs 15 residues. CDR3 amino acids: CATSDPGQGDYGYTF. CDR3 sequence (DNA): TGTGCCACCAGTGATCCTGGACAGGGAGACTATGGCTACACCTTC.

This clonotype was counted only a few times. The CDR3 here is CATSRTAGKETQYF. The CDR3 bases are TGTGCCACCAGTCGAACAGCGGGAAAAGAGACCCAGTACTTC. The chain carries TRBV15 and TRBJ2-5, with 7 bases aligning to TRBD2. The germline V gene has CDR1 LNHNV and CDR2 YYDKDF (reference sequence). CDR3 length equals 14 residues. V was clipped by 6 bases and J by 3 bases; unmatched bases: 7.

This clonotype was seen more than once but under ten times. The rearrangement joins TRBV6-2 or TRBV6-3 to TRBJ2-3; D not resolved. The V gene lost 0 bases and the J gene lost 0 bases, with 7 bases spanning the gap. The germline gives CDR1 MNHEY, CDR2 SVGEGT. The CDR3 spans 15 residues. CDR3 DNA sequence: TGTGCCAGCAGTTACTCGGGAATTAGCACAGATACGCAGTATTTT. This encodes CASSYSGISTDTQYF.

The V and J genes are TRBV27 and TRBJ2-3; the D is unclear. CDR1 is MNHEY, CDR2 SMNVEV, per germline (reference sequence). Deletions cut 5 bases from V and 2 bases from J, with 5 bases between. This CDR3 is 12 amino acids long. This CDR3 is CASSPYTDTQYF. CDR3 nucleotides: TGTGCCAGCAGTCCCTACACAGATACGCAGTATTTT.

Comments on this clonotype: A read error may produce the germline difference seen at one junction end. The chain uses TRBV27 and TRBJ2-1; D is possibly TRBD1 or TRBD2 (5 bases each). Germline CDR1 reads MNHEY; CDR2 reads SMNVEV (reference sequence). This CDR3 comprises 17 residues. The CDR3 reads CASSLRRGPFKDNEEFF. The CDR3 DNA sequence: TGTGCCAGCAGTTTGAGGAGAGGGCCCTTTAAGGACAATGAGGAGTTCTTC.

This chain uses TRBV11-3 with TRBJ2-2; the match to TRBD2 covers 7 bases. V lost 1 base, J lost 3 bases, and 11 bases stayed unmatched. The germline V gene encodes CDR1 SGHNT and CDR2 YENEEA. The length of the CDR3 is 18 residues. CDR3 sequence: CASSLVLSGRAHTGELFF. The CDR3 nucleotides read TGTGCCAGCAGCTTAGTTCTCAGTGGGAGGGCACACACCGGGGAGCTGTTTTTT.

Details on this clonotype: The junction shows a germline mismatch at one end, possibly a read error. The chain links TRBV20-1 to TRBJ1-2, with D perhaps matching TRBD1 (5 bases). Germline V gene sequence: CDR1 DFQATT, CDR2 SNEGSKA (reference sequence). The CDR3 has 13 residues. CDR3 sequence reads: CSARGGVLGPNYF. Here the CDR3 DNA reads TGCAGTGCTAGGGGGGGTGTGTTGGGGCCAAACTACTTC.

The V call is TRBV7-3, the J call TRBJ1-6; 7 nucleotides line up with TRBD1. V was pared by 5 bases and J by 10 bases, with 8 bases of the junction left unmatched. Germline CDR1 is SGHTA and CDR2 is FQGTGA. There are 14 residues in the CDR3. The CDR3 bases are TGTGCCAGCAGCCGGGGACAGTCGGAATCACCCCTCCACTTT. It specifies CASSRGQSESPLHF. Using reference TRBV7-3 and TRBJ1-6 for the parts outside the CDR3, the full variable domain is GAGVSQTPSNKVTEKGKYVELRCDPISGHTALYWYRQSLGQGPEFLIYFQGTGAADDSGLPNDRFFAVRPEGSVSTLKIQRTERGDSAVYLCASSRGQSESPLHFGNGTRLTVT.

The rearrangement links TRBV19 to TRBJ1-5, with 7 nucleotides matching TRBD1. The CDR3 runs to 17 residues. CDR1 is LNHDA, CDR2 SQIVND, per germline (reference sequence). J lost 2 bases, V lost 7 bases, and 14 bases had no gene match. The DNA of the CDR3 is TGTGCCAGTACCCTCCTAAGGACAGGCGATGGCAATCAGCCCCAGCATTTT. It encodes CASTLLRTGDGNQPQHF.

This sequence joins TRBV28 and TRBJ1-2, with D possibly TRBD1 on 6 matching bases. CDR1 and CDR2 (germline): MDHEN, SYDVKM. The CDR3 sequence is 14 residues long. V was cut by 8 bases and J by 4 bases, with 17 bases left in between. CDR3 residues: CASRTEPSFYGYTF. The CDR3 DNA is TGTGCCAGCCGGACAGAACCTTCATTCTATGGCTACACCTTC.

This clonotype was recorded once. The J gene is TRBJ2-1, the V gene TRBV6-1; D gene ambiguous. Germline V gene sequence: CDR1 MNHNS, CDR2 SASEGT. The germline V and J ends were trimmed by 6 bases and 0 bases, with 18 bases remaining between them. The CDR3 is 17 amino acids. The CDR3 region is CASSPRAAISSYNEQFF. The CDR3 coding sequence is TGTGCCAGCAGCCCCCGGGCAGCGATAAGCTCCTACAATGAGCAGTTCTTC.

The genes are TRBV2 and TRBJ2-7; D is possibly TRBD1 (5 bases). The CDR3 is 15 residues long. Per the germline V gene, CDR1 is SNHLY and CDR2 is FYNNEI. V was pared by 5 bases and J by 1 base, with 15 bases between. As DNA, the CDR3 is TGTGCCAGCAGTTACAACCCAACAGGATCCTACGAGCAGTACTTC. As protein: CASSYNPTGSYEQYF.

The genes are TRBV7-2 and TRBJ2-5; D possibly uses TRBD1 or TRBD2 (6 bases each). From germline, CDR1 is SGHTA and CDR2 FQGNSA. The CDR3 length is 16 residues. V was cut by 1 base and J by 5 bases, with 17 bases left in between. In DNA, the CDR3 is TGTGCCAGCAGCTTAGACAGGGCGGGGTCTGGGGAGACCCAGTACTTC. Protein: CASSLDRAGSGETQYF.

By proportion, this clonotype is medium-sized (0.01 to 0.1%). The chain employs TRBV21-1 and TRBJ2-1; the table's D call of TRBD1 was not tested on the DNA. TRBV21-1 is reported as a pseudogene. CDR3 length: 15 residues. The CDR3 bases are TGTGCCAGCAGCAAGACAGGGGGCGACTACAATGAGCAGTTCTTC. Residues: CASSKTGGDYNEQFF.

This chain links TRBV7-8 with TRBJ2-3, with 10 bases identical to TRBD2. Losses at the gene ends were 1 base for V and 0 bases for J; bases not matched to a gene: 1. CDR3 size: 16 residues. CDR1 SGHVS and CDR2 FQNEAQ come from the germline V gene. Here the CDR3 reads CASSLGTSGSTDTQYF. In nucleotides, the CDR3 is TGTGCCAGCAGCTTAGGGACTAGCGGTAGCACAGATACGCAGTATTTT.

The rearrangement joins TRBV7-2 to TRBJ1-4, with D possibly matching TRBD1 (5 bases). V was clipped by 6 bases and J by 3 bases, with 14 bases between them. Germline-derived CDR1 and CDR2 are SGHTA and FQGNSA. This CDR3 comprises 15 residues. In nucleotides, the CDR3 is TGTGCCAGCAGTGAGCAGGGTGGAGCTAATGAAAAACTGTTTTTT. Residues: CASSEQGGANEKLFF.

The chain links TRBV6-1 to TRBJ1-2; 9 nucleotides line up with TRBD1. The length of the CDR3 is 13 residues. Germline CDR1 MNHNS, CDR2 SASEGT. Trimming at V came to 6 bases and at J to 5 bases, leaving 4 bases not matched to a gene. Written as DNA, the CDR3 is TGTGCCAGCAGCACCGGGACAGGGTATGGCTACACCTTC. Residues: CASSTGTGYGYTF.

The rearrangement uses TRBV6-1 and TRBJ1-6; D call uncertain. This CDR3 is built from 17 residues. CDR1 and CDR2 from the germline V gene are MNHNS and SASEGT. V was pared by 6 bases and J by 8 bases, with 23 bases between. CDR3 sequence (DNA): TGTGCCAGCAGCCGCCTCGATGTCCGGACGGGATATTCACCCCTCCACTTT. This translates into CASSRLDVRTGYSPLHF.

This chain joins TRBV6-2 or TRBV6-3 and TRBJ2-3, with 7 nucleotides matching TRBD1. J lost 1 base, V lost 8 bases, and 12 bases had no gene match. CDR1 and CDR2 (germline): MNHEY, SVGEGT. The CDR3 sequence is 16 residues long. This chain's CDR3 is CASARQGIQGTDTQYF. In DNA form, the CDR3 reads TGTGCCAGCGCCCGACAGGGTATTCAAGGCACAGATACGCAGTATTTT.

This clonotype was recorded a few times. The CDR3, as DNA: TGTGCCAGCAGGACAGGGTCCAACTATGGCTACACCTTC. Translation: CASRTGSNYGYTF. The V call is TRBV27, the J call TRBJ1-2; the match to TRBD1 covers 7 bases. The CDR3 sequence is 13 residues long. Unmatched junction bases numbered 3, after V lost 6 bases and J lost 2 bases. The germline CDR1 and CDR2 sequences are MNHEY and SMNVEV (reference sequence).

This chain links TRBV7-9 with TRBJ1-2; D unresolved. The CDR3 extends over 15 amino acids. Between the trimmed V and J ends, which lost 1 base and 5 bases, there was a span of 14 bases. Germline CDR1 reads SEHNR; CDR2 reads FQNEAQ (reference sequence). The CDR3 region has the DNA TGTGCCAGCAGCTTAGAGTTCGTGACCGAATATGGCTACACCTTC. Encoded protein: CASSLEFVTEYGYTF.

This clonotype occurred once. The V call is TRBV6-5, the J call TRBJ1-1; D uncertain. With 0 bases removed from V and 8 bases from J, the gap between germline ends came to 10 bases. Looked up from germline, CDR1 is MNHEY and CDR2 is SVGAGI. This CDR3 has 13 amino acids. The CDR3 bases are TGTGCCAGCAGTTACTCCGGGAGGGAAGAAGCTTTCTTT. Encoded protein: CASSYSGREEAFF.

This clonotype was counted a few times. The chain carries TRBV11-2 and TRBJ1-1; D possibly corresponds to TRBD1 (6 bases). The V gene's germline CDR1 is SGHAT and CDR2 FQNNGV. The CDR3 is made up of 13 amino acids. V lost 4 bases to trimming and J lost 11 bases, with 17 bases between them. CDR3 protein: CASSYFPQGEAFF. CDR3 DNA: TGTGCCAGCAGCTATTTCCCACAGGGTGAGGCTTTCTTT.

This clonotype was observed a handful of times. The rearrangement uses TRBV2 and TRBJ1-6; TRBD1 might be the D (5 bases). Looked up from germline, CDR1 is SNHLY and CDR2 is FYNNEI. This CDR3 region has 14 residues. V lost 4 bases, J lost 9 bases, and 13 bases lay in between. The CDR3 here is CASSVLGEASPLHF. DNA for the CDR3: TGTGCCAGCAGTGTACTAGGGGAGGCTTCACCCCTCCACTTT.

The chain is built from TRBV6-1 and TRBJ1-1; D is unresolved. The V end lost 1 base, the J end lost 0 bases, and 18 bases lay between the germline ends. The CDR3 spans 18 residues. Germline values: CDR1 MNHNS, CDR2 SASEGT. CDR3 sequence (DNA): TGTGCCAGCAGTGAAGGAGGCTGGGCTCGGACGTTGAACACTGAAGCTTTCTTT. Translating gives CASSEGGWARTLNTEAFF.

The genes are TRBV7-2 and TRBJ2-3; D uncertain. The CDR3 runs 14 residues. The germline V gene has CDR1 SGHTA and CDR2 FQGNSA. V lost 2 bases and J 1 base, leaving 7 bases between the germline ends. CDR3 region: CASSLFRGTDTQYF. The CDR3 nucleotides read TGTGCCAGCAGCTTATTTAGGGGCACAGATACGCAGTATTTT.

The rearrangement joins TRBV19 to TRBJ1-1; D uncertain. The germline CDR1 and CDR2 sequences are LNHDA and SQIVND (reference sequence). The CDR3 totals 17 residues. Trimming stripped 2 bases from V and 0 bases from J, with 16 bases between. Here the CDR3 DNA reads TGTGCCAGTAGTATAATGGGTCCGCGGGTCATGAACACTGAAGCTTTCTTT. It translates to CASSIMGPRVMNTEAFF.

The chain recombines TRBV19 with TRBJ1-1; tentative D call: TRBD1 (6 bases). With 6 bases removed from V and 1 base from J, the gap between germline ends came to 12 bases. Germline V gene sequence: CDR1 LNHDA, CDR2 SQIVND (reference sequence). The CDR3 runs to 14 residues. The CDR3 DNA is TGTGCCAGTAGCGTCACAGGGTGGAACACTGAAGCTTTCTTT. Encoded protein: CASSVTGWNTEAFF.

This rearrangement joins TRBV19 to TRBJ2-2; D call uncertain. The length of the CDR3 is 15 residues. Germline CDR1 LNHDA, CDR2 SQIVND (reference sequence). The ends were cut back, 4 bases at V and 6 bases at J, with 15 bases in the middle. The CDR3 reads CASSTLTSRAGELFF. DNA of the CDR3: TGTGCCAGTAGTACCCTCACGTCTCGGGCCGGGGAGCTGTTTTTT.

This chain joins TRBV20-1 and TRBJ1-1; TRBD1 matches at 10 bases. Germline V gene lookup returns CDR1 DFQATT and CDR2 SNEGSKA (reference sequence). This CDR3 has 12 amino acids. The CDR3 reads CSHGQGGTEAFF. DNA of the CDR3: TGCAGCCATGGACAGGGGGGCACTGAAGCTTTCTTT.

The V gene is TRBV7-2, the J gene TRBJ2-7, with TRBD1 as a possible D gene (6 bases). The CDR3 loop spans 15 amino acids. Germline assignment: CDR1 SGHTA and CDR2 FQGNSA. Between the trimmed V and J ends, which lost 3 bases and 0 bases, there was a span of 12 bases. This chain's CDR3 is CASSLGQTRSYEQYF. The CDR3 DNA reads TGTGCCAGCAGCTTGGGACAAACCCGCTCCTACGAGCAGTACTTC.